Below, 11 T cell receptor beta chains from the same sample are listed, as sequenced in a study of blood T cell repertoires in COVID-19. Method: immunoSEQ multiplex PCR; TCRdb's copy keeps in-frame clones and lacks some. The sample holds more than 70,000 clones, around 90% seen once. Sequencing input: peripheral blood. These receptors were obtained from a woman between 50 and 59 years old with active or convalescent COVID-19.

The chain joins TRBV7-2 to TRBJ1-3, with 8 bases identical to TRBD1. Germline V lookup: CDR1 SGHTA, CDR2 FQGNSA. This CDR3 is built from 15 residues. V was clipped by 1 base and J by 7 bases; unmatched bases: 6. CDR3 bases: TGTGCCAGCAGCTTAGGACAGGGGAGGGGGAACACCATATATTTT. Translation gives CASSLGQGRGNTIYF.

The V call is TRBV5-1, the J call TRBJ1-2; D perhaps matches TRBD1 (6 bases). The germline V gene encodes CDR1 SGHRS and CDR2 YFSETQ. V lost 2 bases, J lost 1 base, and 12 bases lay in between. This CDR3 has 15 amino acids. This chain's CDR3 is CASSLRQAGNYGYTF. CDR3 in DNA: TGCGCCAGCAGCTTAAGACAGGCGGGTAACTATGGCTACACCTTC.

This clone is a singleton in its sample. This chain uses TRBV29-1 with TRBJ1-2; D may be TRBD1 (5 bases). The V gene lost 7 bases and the J gene lost 6 bases, with 18 bases spanning the gap. The germline gives CDR1 SQVTM, CDR2 ANQGSEA. CDR3 length: 13 residues. In nucleotides, the CDR3 is TGCAGCGCCCGGGGCGGGACTGGGGATGGCTACACCTTC. It is translated as CSARGGTGDGYTF.

The genes are TRBV7-9 and TRBJ2-5; weak D call: TRBD1 (6 bases). Germline lookup yields CDR1 SEHNR and CDR2 FQNEAQ (reference sequence). V was trimmed by 1 base and J by 9 bases, leaving 12 bases between them. This CDR3 has 13 residues. The CDR3 here is CASSLGTAWAQYF. CDR3 DNA: TGTGCCAGCAGCTTAGGGACAGCATGGGCCCAGTACTTC. The full variable domain, with the rest looked up from reference TRBV7-9 and TRBJ2-5, is DTGVSQNPRHKITKRGQNVTFRCDPISEHNRLYWYRQTLGQGPEFLTYFQNEAQLEKSRLLSDRFSAERPKGSFSTLEIQRTEQGDSAMYLCASSLGTAWAQYFGPGTRLLVL.

V is TRBV6-5 and J is TRBJ1-1; D may be TRBD1 (6 bases). Trimming removed 5 bases at V and 0 bases at J, with 13 bases between. The CDR3 covers 15 residues. Germline CDR1 MNHEY, CDR2 SVGAGI. The CDR3 loop is CASSSGTPMNTEAFF. The CDR3 DNA follows: TGTGCCAGCAGTAGCGGGACACCGATGAACACTGAAGCTTTCTTT.

The V gene is TRBV5-4, the J gene TRBJ2-1; 8 bases fit TRBD1. The CDR3 consists of 15 residues. V gave up 5 bases and J gave up 1 base; unmatched junction bases: 5. Per germline, CDR1 SGHNT and CDR2 YYREEE (reference sequence). CDR3 in DNA: TGTGCCAGCAGATTCCGGGACAGGTCCTACAATGAGCAGTTCTTC. It encodes CASRFRDRSYNEQFF.

The V gene is TRBV11-2, the J gene TRBJ2-1; 8 positions agree with TRBD2. Trimming removed 5 bases from V and 0 bases from J; junction bases left unmatched: 9. The germline V gene has CDR1 SGHAT and CDR2 FQNNGV. The CDR3 length is 17 residues. The CDR3 DNA follows: TGTGCCAGCAGCCCCCGGTTTAGCGGGGCCTCCTACAATGAGCAGTTCTTC. It codes for CASSPRFSGASYNEQFF.

The V gene is TRBV14, the J gene TRBJ2-7; 7 positions match TRBD2. J was trimmed by 2 bases and V by 6 bases; bases with no gene match: 13. Looked up from germline, CDR1 is SGHDN and CDR2 is FVKESK. The CDR3 is made up of 16 amino acids. CDR3 sequence: CASSKSAGIQTYEQYF. The CDR3 coding sequence is TGTGCCAGCAGTAAATCAGCGGGGATTCAAACCTACGAGCAGTACTTC.

The genes are TRBV27 and TRBJ2-2, with a weak D call TRBD1 (6 bases). The length of the CDR3 is 15 residues. V was pared by 3 bases and J by 5 bases, with 13 bases between. CDR1 is MNHEY and CDR2 is SMNVEV in the germline V gene (reference sequence). The CDR3 coding sequence is TGTGCCAGCAGTTTGCGGCCACAGGGTACCGGGGAGCTGTTTTTT. Its translation is CASSLRPQGTGELFF.

The rearrangement uses TRBV29-1 and TRBJ2-7; 8 nucleotides agree with TRBD1. Germline trimming cut 6 bases from V and 2 bases from J; bases unmatched to any gene: 6. Germline V gene data show CDR1 as SQVTM and CDR2 as ANQGSEA. The CDR3 consists of 13 residues. CDR3 in amino acids: CSVGTGGTYEQYF. CDR3 DNA sequence: TGCAGCGTGGGGACAGGAGGCACCTACGAGCAGTACTTC.

This chain connects TRBV29-1 to TRBJ2-7; 9 nucleotides agree with TRBD2. Per the germline V gene, CDR1 is SQVTM and CDR2 is ANQGSEA. CDR3 length: 12 amino acids. With 3 bases clipped from V and 3 bases from J, the junction kept 0 bases outside the gene matches. DNA of the CDR3: TGCAGCGTTGAGCGGGGGGGCTACGAGCAGTACTTC. As protein: CSVERGGYEQYF.